This TCR beta chain emerged from a study of blood T cell repertoires in COVID-19. The CDR3 has 15 amino acids. With 8 bases clipped from V and 4 bases from J, the junction kept 12 bases outside the gene matches. Germline assignment: CDR1 SGHNT and CDR2 YENEEA. Produced via immunoSEQ multiplex PCR; TCRdb's table is partial and in-frame only. This repertoire shows some 45,000 clones, around 93% found once; its top ten account for about 12%. Specimen: peripheral blood. This clonotype was obtained from a human donor in a cohort sampled during active COVID-19. The rearrangement links TRBV11-3 to TRBJ2-5, with TRBD2 matching 8 bases. The CDR3 nucleotides read TGTGCCAGCGAATCCAGCGGGGGCCGGGGAGAGACCCAGTACTTC. As protein: CASESSGGRGETQYF.